A selection of T cell receptor beta chains follows, all from one sample in a study of cytomegalovirus exposure and HLA in healthy donors. Profiling relied on immunoSEQ multiplex PCR, and the TCRdb table lists in-frame clones only, not all of them. The data show about 160,000 clones, approximately 80% seen once. The sequenced material came from PBMCs. Every receptor here comes from a young woman in good health and CMV-seropositive. Each CDR3 is given without its conserved first and last residue. Only some rows state a clone size, as once, few, many or a class for expanded clones.

v_call	j_call	clone_size	cdr3_aa
TRBV11-2	TRBJ2-5	.	ASSLKLGATETQY
TRBV9	TRBJ2-3	.	ASSVVSDTQY
TRBV5-6	TRBJ2-5	.	ASSPGRLPGSQY
TRBV4-1	TRBJ2-2	.	ASSQGKGGGWGGELF
TRBV11-2	TRBJ1-2	.	ASSSLDRDGYT
TRBV4-2	TRBJ2-7	.	ASSPAVTASYEQY
TRBV19	TRBJ1-5	.	ASSILPGQGKSAQH
TRBV30	TRBJ2-1	.	ASKRGEQF
TRBV21-1	TRBJ2-7	.	ASSKRQNSYEQY
TRBV6-6	TRBJ1-1	few	ASSYLGAGDTEAF
TRBV9	TRBJ1-4	.	ASSLSGTGGEKLF
TRBV7-8	TRBJ1-1	.	ASSSKTVSANTEAF
TRBV5-1	TRBJ2-7	.	ASSLVGPGGTVYEQY
TRBV6-5	TRBJ1-1	.	ASSLTGLTEAF
TRBV4-3	TRBJ2-2	.	ASSQAGTAYTGELF
TRBV6-6	TRBJ2-1	.	ASSYSFRGGEQF
TRBV7-9	TRBJ1-3	.	ASSFGAFPTIY
TRBV5-4	TRBJ1-1	.	ASSPEGGKGETEAF
TRBV15	TRBJ2-5	.	ATSRDWDSQETQY